This TCR beta chain was identified in a study of cytomegalovirus exposure and HLA in healthy donors. Overall study: It was reported in a later analysis that the same platform had been used for the approximately 120 validation repertoires as for the 666 first-cohort repertoires. Study conclusions and caveats: Altogether, 160 or so TCR beta chains were recorded as cytomegalovirus-associated. Diagnosis of cytomegalovirus status made by the classifier reportedly showed high specificity and sensitivity. Rarity characterized most TCR sequences, yet some public TCRs appeared in many donors.

As regards this clone: Its antigen is still unknown.

Looked up from germline, CDR1 is SEHNR and CDR2 is FQNEAQ (reference sequence). J gave up 5 bases and V 4 bases, and 4 bases lay outside the gene matches. CDR3 size: 15 residues. Here immunoSEQ multiplex PCR was the method, and the copy in TCRdb shows in-frame clones only, minus some. In the table there are about 97,000 clones, roughly 94% of which are singletons. This sequence joins TRBV7-9 and TRBJ1-4; 10 bases fit TRBD1. The sample was PBMCs. The sequence was obtained from a woman aged 18 to 35 in good health and CMV-seronegative. Written as DNA, the CDR3 is TGTGCCAGCAGCTCTTGGGACAGGGGCAATGAAAAACTGTTTTTT. Protein sequence: CASSSWDRGNEKLFF.